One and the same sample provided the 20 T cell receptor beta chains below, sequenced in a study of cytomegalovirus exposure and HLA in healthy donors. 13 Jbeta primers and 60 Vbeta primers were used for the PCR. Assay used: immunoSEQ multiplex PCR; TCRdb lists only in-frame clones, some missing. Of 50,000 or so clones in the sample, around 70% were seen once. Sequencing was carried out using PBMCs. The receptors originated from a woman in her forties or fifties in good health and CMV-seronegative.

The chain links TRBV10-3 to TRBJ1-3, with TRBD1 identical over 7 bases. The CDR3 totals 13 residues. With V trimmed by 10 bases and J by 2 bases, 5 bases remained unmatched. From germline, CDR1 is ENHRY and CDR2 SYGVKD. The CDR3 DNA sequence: TGTGCCAGCGGAGGACAGGCTGGAAACACCATATATTTT. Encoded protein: CASGGQAGNTIYF.

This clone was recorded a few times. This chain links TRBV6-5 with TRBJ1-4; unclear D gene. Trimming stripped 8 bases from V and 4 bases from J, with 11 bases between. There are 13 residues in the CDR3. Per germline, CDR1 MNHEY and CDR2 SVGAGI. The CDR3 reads CASGDPVNEKLFF. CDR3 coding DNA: TGTGCCAGCGGTGATCCGGTTAATGAAAAACTGTTTTTT.

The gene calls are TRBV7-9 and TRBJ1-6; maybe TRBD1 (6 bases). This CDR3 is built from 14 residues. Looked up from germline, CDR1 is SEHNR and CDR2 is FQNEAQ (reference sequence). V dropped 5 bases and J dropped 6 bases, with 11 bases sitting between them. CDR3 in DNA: TGTGCCAGCAGCCCGACAGGCTCTAATTCACCCCTCCACTTT. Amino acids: CASSPTGSNSPLHF.

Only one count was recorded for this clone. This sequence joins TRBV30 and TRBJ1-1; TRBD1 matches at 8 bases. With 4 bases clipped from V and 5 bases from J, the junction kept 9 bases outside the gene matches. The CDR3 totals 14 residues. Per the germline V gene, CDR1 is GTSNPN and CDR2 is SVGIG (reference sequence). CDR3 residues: CAWNPGQGETEAFF. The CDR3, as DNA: TGTGCCTGGAACCCCGGACAGGGAGAGACTGAAGCTTTCTTT. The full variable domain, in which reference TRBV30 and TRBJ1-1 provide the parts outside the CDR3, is SQTIHQWPATLVQPVGSPLSLECTVEGTSNPNLYWYRQAAGRGLQLLFYSVGIGQISSEVPQNLSASRPQDRQFILSSKKLLLSDSGFYLCAWNPGQGETEAFFGQGTRLTVV.

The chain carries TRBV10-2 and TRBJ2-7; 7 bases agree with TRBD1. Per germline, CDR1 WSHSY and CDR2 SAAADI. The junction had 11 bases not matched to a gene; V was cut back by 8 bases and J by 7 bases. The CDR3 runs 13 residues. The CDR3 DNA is TGCGCCAGCGGAAGACAGGGATCGGGGGAGCAGTACTTC. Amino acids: CASGRQGSGEQYF.

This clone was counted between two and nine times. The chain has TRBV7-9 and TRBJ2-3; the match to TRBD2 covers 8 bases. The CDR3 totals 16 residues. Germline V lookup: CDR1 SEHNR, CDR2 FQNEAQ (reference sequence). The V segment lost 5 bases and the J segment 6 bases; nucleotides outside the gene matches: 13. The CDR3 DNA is TGTGCCAGCAGCCCCCCCGGGACTAGTGATATTGATACGCAGTATTTT. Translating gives CASSPPGTSDIDTQYF.

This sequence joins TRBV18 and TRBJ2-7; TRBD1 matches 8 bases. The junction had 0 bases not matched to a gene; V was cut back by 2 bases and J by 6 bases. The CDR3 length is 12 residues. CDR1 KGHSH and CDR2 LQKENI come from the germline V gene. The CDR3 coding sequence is TGTGCCAGCTCACCAGACAGGGGCGAGCAGTACTTC. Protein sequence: CASSPDRGEQYF.

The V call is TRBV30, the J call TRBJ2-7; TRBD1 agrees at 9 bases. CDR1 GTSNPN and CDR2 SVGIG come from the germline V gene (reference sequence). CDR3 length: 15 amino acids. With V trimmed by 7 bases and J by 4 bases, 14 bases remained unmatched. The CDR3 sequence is CAYRPGTGILYEQYF. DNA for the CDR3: TGTGCCTACAGACCCGGGACAGGGATCCTGTACGAGCAGTACTTC.

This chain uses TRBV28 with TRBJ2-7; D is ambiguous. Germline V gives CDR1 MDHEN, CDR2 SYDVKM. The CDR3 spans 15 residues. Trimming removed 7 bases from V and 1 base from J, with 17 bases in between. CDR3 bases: TGTGCCAGCACCCCCAGTACCTTACAATCCTACGAGCAGTACTTC. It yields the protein CASTPSTLQSYEQYF.

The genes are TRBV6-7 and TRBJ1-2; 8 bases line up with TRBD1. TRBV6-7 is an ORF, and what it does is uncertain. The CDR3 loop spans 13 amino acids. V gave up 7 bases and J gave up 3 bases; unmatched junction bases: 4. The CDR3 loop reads CASNQGADYGYTF. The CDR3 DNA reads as TGTGCCAGCAATCAGGGGGCAGACTATGGCTACACCTTC.

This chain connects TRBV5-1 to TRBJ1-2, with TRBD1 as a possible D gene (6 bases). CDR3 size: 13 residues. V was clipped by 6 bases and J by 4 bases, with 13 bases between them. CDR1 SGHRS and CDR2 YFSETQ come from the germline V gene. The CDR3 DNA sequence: TGCGCCAGCAACTCCGGGACAAGCTATGGCTACACCTTC. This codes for CASNSGTSYGYTF.

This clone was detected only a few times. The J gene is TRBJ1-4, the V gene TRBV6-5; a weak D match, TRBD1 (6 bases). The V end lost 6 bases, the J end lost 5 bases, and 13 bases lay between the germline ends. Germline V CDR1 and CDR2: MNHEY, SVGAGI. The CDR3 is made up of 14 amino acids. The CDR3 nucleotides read TGTGCCAGCAGACGAACGGACAGAAATGAAAAACTGTTTTTT. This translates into CASRRTDRNEKLFF.

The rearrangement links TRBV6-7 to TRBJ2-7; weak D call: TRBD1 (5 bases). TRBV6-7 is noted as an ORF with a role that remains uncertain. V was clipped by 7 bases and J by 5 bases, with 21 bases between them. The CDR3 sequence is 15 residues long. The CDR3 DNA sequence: TGTGCCAGCAACAGTCTGACAGATCCCTCTGACGAGCAGTACTTC. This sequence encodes CASNSLTDPSDEQYF.

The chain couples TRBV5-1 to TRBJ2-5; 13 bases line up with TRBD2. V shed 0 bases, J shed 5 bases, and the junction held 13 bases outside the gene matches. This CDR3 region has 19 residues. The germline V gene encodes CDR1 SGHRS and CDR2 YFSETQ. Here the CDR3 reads CASSLAGLAGVGSGETQYF. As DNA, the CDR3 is TGCGCCAGCAGCTTGGCAGGACTAGCGGGAGTAGGTAGTGGGGAGACCCAGTACTTC.

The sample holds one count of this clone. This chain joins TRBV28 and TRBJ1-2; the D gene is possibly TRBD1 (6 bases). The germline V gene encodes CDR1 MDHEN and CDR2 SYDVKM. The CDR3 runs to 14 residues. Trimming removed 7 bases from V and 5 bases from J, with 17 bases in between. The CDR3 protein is CASTLRNRDYGYTF. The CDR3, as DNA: TGTGCCAGCACCCTGCGGAACAGGGATTATGGCTACACCTTC.

The CDR3 nucleotides are TGTGCCAGCAGCATAGACCGGGACATCTCCTACGAGCAGTACTTC. Amino acids: CASSIDRDISYEQYF. The genes are TRBV6-5 and TRBJ2-7; TRBD1 might be the D (6 bases). V was pared by 6 bases and J by 0 bases, with 15 bases between. The CDR3 loop spans 15 amino acids. Per the germline V gene, CDR1 is MNHEY and CDR2 is SVGAGI.

This chain's CDR3 is CASSSGGREQYF. In nucleotides, the CDR3 is TGTGCCAGCAGTTCAGGGGGGCGAGAGCAGTACTTC. This sequence joins TRBV6-5 and TRBJ2-7; D is perhaps TRBD1 (7 bases). Germline loops: CDR1 MNHEY, CDR2 SVGAGI. This CDR3 is built from 12 residues. V lost 4 bases, J lost 7 bases, and 11 bases lay in between.

CDR3 sequence (DNA): TGTGCCAGCAGTCCCCGGGACAGGTGGGACGAAAAACTGTTTTTT. Its translation: CASSPRDRWDEKLFF. This chain uses TRBV6-5 with TRBJ1-4; the match to TRBD1 covers 8 bases. The CDR3 has 15 residues. Per germline, CDR1 MNHEY and CDR2 SVGAGI. J gave up 8 bases and V 5 bases, and 10 bases lay outside the gene matches.

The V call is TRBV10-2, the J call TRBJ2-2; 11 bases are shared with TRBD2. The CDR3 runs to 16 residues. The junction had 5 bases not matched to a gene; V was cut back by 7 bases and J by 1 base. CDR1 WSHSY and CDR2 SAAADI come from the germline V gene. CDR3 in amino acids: CASIGTSGGNTGELFF. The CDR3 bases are TGCGCCAGCATCGGGACTAGCGGAGGGAACACCGGGGAGCTGTTTTTT.

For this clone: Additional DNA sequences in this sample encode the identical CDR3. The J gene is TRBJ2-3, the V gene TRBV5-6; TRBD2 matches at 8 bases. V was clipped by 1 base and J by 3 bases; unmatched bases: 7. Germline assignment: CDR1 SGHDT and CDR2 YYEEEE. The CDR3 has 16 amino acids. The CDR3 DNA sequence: TGTGCCAGCAGCTTGCGGGGGGGGCAGAGAACAGATACGCAGTATTTT. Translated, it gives CASSLRGGQRTDTQYF.